Described below is a single T cell receptor (beta chain) sequence and its context. Sequenced by immunoSEQ multiplex PCR; TCRdb stores in-frame clones only, minus some. The repertoire consists of 2 million to 2.5 million clones, with approximately 95% occurring once and the leading ten covering about 0.41%. This sample is part of a study of shared clonotypes between healthy human individuals. The ends were cut back, 5 bases at V and 3 bases at J, with 20 bases in the middle. Germline V CDR1 and CDR2: MDHEN, SYDVKM. The CDR3 is 17 amino acids. The sample comprised naive CD4+ T cells from PBMCs. The subset: CD45RA+ positively selected. The sequence came from a man younger than 35 in good health. Some clones in this sample may be carry-over from other donors' samples. V usage is TRBV28 and J usage is TRBJ1-5; perhaps TRBD1 as D (5 bases). Here the CDR3 DNA reads TGTGCCAGCAGTCCCAACGGGCGGGGCAGGTACAATCAGCCCCAGCATTTT. It is translated as CASSPNGRGRYNQPQHF. The whole variable domain, remainder taken from reference TRBV28 and TRBJ1-5, is DVKVTQSSRYLVKRTGEKVFLECVQDMDHENMFWYRQDPGLGLRLIYFSYDVKMKEKGDIPEGYSVSREKKERFSLILESASTNQTSMYLCASSPNGRGRYNQPQHFGDGTRLSIL.